What follows are 21 T cell receptor beta chains derived from one specimen sequenced in a study of T cells expressing NK-cell markers. TCRdb reprocessed the 5' RACE reads and reports one entry per CDR3 protein, with no DNA. This sample's table reports roughly 180,000 distinct CDR3 sequences. Sequencing was carried out using blood T cells: a sorted CD56 or NKG2C T cell subset, CD4+ or CD8+ T cells, or bulk PBMC T cells (not recorded which). Receptors originate from a woman aged 18 to 75 in good health.

This chain connects TRBV7-2 to TRBJ2-5; the TCRdb D gene call, TRBD1, has no DNA to confirm it. The CDR3 is 14 residues long. Germline V gives CDR1 SGHTA, CDR2 FQGNSA. The CDR3 sequence: CASSFNRGQETQYF.

This chain connects TRBV18 to TRBJ1-2. Per the germline V gene, CDR1 is KGHSH and CDR2 is LQKENI. This CDR3 comprises 13 residues. CDR3: CASSPVDDYGYTF.

The J gene is TRBJ1-2, the V gene TRBV14; TCRdb outputs TRBD1, but without DNA this stays unchecked. CDR1 and CDR2 (germline): SGHDN, FVKESK. This CDR3 has 13 amino acids. The CDR3 region is CASSPGTDYGYTF.

The chain combines TRBV5-1 with TRBJ2-7; TCRdb's D gene call, TRBD1, goes unchecked for lack of DNA. Per germline, CDR1 SGHRS and CDR2 YFSETQ. The CDR3 loop spans 15 amino acids. CDR3 sequence: CASSPLAGGLDEQYF.

The genes are TRBV12-3 or TRBV12-4 and TRBJ2-3; TCRdb indicates TRBD2, and absent DNA this call remains unverified. The CDR3 runs to 15 residues. The CDR3 reads CASTQRRGGSDTQYF.

The genes are TRBV24-1 and TRBJ2-3; TCRdb names TRBD1, which stays unverified in the absence of DNA. Per the germline V gene, CDR1 is KGHDR and CDR2 is SFDVKD. The CDR3 length is 16 residues. CDR3 residues: CATSDSTGSKTDTQYF.

The rearrangement joins TRBV7-2 to TRBJ2-3. The germline V gene encodes CDR1 SGHTA and CDR2 FQGNSA. CDR3 length: 13 amino acids. CDR3 amino acids: CASSWDTSDTQYF.

The genes are TRBV5-1 and TRBJ1-2; no DNA is available, so the TRBD1 call from TCRdb remains unchecked. This CDR3 has 14 amino acids. CDR1 is SGHRS and CDR2 is YFSETQ in the germline V gene. The CDR3 loop is CASTPGGADYGYTF.

CDR3: CASSLGTSLNEQFF. The J gene is TRBJ2-1, the V gene TRBV11-1; TCRdb picks TRBD2, but there is no DNA to check that call. Germline V lookup: CDR1 SGHAT, CDR2 FQDESV (reference sequence). This CDR3 has 14 residues.

The V call is TRBV5-6, the J call TRBJ2-2; TCRdb's D call, TRBD1, is unchecked because there is no DNA. CDR1 and CDR2 (germline): SGHDT, YYEEEE. The CDR3 is made up of 15 amino acids. The CDR3 region is CASSFSQGMSGELFF.

The chain joins TRBV7-3 to TRBJ2-2. This CDR3 is built from 15 residues. Germline V gene data show CDR1 as SGHTA and CDR2 as FQGTGA. The CDR3 loop is CASSQDTSNTGELFF.

The CDR3 loop is CASSRDAKNSLLHF. The J gene is TRBJ1-6, the V gene TRBV6-1; TCRdb designates TRBD1, a call that cannot be tested without DNA. Germline V gives CDR1 MNHNS, CDR2 SASEGT. The CDR3 has 14 amino acids.

The V gene is TRBV6-1, the J gene TRBJ2-5; with no DNA, the TCRdb D assignment of TRBD2 cannot be verified. The CDR3 is 14 amino acids. CDR1 is MNHNS and CDR2 is SASEGT in the germline V gene. CDR3 sequence: CASTTGTGGETQYF.

This sequence joins TRBV6-6 and TRBJ2-1; the TRBD1 assignment by TCRdb is unverifiable without DNA. CDR1 is MNHNY and CDR2 is SVGAGI in the germline V gene (reference sequence). CDR3 length: 12 residues. The CDR3 sequence: CASSPPVEEQFF.

The chain uses TRBV19 and TRBJ2-5. This CDR3 has 11 amino acids. The germline V gene has CDR1 LNHDA and CDR2 SQIVND (reference sequence). The CDR3 sequence is CASSMMETQYF.

V gene TRBV4-2 combines with J gene TRBJ1-4; there is no DNA to check the TCRdb D call of TRBD1. The CDR3 runs 14 residues. CDR1 and CDR2 (germline): LGHNA, YNFKEQ. CDR3 region: CASSRGQVNEKLFF.

The gene calls are TRBV3-1 and TRBJ2-7. The CDR3 spans 15 residues. The V gene's germline CDR1 is LGHDT and CDR2 YNNKEL (reference sequence). CDR3 protein: CASSQEPDGSYEQYF.

The rearrangement joins TRBV7-9 to TRBJ2-7; the D call of TRBD1 rests on TCRdb alone, since no DNA is present to check it. This CDR3 is built from 13 residues. Germline CDR1 SEHNR, CDR2 FQNEAQ (reference sequence). Here the CDR3 reads CASSSTGTREQYF.

The genes are TRBV15 and TRBJ2-5; as DNA is missing, the TRBD1 call by TCRdb cannot be tested. Germline V gene data show CDR1 as LNHNV and CDR2 as YYDKDF (reference sequence). The CDR3 covers 15 residues. CDR3 sequence reads: CATSREGRQGGTQYF.

The chain recombines TRBV5-6 with TRBJ2-7; TCRdb indicates TRBD1, and absent DNA this call remains unverified. CDR3 length equals 14 residues. From germline, CDR1 is SGHDT and CDR2 YYEEEE. CDR3 amino acids: CASSQGQGGREQYF.

The genes are TRBV4-1 and TRBJ1-1. This CDR3 contains 13 residues. Germline CDR1 MGHRA, CDR2 YSYEKL. This CDR3 is CASSPFGLTEAFF.